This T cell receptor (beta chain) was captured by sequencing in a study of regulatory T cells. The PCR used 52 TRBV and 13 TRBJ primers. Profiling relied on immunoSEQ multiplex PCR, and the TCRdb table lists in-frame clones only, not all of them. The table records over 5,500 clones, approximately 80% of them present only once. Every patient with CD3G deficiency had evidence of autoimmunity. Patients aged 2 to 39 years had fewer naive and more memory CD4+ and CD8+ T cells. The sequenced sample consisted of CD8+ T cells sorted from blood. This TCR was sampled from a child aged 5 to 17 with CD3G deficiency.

In nucleotides, the CDR3 is TGTGCCAGCAGCCCACGTGGGTCCTACGAGCAGTACTTC. Translating it yields CASSPRGSYEQYF. V usage is TRBV11-3 and J usage is TRBJ2-7; D is undetermined. The CDR3 contains 13 residues. Germline V gene sequence: CDR1 SGHNT, CDR2 YENEEA. V was clipped by 5 bases and J by 1 base, with 9 bases between them.